These 28 T cell receptor beta chains came from one sample sequenced in a study of neurological immune-mediated disorders. TCRdb reanalysed the 5' RACE reads using MiXCR and keeps one entry per CDR3 protein. The data contain 55,000 to 65,000 distinct CDR3 sequences, 3% to 4% of them singletons. Sequencing used PBMCs. The origin of the receptors is a woman aged 45-65 years with multiple sclerosis.

About this clonotype: At one end, the junction sequence differs from germline, possibly due to a read error. This chain joins TRBV20-1 and TRBJ1-5; D gene ambiguous. Germline-derived CDR1 and CDR2 are DFQATT and SNEGSKA (reference sequence). This CDR3 has 16 amino acids. For the CDR3, the DNA is TGCAGTGCTAGACCTCCCTTGGAGGGTGATGGTCAGCCCCAGAATTTT. This sequence encodes CSARPPLEGDGQPQNF.

The table lists this clonotype with a few counts. This sequence joins TRBV21-1 and TRBJ1-2; whether TRBD1, the table's D call, matches the DNA was not checked. TRBV21-1 is deemed a pseudogene. The CDR3 covers 16 residues. In DNA, the CDR3 is TGTGCCAGGAGAGTAAACGGGGGGGTGAAATCCTATGGCTACACCTTC. This gives the protein CARRVNGGVKSYGYTF.

This clonotype was detected a few times. J is TRBJ2-2 and V is TRBV7-2; no firm D call. V lost 2 bases, J lost 7 bases, and 11 bases lay in between. In germline, CDR1 is SGHTA, CDR2 FQGNSA. The CDR3 extends over 14 amino acids. In DNA form, the CDR3 reads TGTGCCAGCAGCTTAAAGTTAGGTCACGGGGAGCTGTTTTTT. Amino acid sequence: CASSLKLGHGELFF.

This clonotype was counted at least ten times. The V call is TRBV5-1, the J call TRBJ1-2; tentative D call: TRBD1 (5 bases). CDR3 length equals 16 residues. The V end was cut by 1 base, the J end by 7 bases, with 20 bases between. Germline-derived CDR1 and CDR2 are SGHRS and YFSETQ. The CDR3: CASSLRPGSEGSGYTF. The CDR3 coding sequence is TGCGCCAGCAGCTTGCGTCCGGGAAGCGAGGGGTCTGGCTACACCTTC.

This clonotype was counted ten times or more. A junction boundary mismatches the germline segment, possibly from a read error. This chain links TRBV7-2 with TRBJ2-1; 11 bases map to TRBD2. This CDR3 spans 18 amino acids. Germline CDR1 reads SGHTA; CDR2 reads FQGNSA. The CDR3 DNA is TGTGCCAGCAGCCTAGCGGGAGGCCCTATGAGCTCCTACAATGAGCAGTTCTTC. This gives the protein CASSLAGGPMSSYNEQFF.

Only a few counts were recorded for this clonotype. In DNA, the CDR3 is TGTGCCAGCCATCGACAGGGGGCAAGGTGGACTGAAGCTTTCTTT. It codes for CASHRQGARWTEAFF. The V call is TRBV7-9, the J call TRBJ1-1, with 10 bases fitting TRBD1. Losses at the gene ends were 8 bases for V and 5 bases for J; bases not matched to a gene: 11. This CDR3 region has 15 residues. Germline values: CDR1 SEHNR, CDR2 FQNEAQ (reference sequence).

This clonotype was seen at least ten times. The rearrangement uses TRBV2 and TRBJ2-4; D may be TRBD2 (6 bases). Trimming pared 6 bases from V and 0 bases from J, leaving 12 bases between. The CDR3 spans 15 residues. In germline, CDR1 is SNHLY, CDR2 FYNNEI. CDR3 bases: TGTGCCAGCAGGCGACTAGATCTAGCCAAAAACATTCAGTACTTC. It is translated as CASRRLDLAKNIQYF.

This clonotype was counted many times. V is TRBV7-6 and J is TRBJ2-4, with D possibly TRBD1 on 5 matching bases. CDR1 and CDR2 from the germline V gene are SGHVS and FNYEAQ. The CDR3 runs to 17 residues. Between the trimmed V and J ends, which lost 1 base and 3 bases, there was a span of 16 bases. CDR3 DNA sequence: TGTGCCAGCAGCTTAGAACCAGGGCCGGGCGACAAAAACATTCAGTACTTC. The encoded protein is CASSLEPGPGDKNIQYF.

The chain recombines TRBV12-3 or TRBV12-4 with TRBJ1-5; maybe TRBD1 (5 bases). This CDR3 has 15 residues. The V end lost 5 bases, the J end lost 2 bases, and 13 bases lay between the germline ends. The CDR3 sequence: CASSGASGGNQPQHF. The CDR3 DNA reads TGTGCCAGCAGTGGGGCCTCGGGGGGCAATCAGCCCCAGCATTTT.

The sample holds many counts of this clonotype. The chain links TRBV5-5 to TRBJ2-7; 8 nucleotides align to TRBD1. The CDR3 contains 16 residues. CDR1 and CDR2 from the germline V gene are SGHKS and YYEKEE (reference sequence). V shed 4 bases and J 3 bases; nucleotides not matched to a gene: 12. For the CDR3, the DNA is TGTGCCAGCAGCGGCGGACCACAGGGGGAGATCTACGAGCAGTACTTC. Translating gives CASSGGPQGEIYEQYF.

This clonotype was detected ten times or more. The rearrangement links TRBV12-3 or TRBV12-4 to TRBJ1-2; TRBD1 matches at 9 bases. CDR3 length: 15 residues. The junction had 8 bases not matched to a gene; V was cut back by 5 bases and J by 4 bases. The CDR3: CASSIHSTGGYGYTF. The CDR3, as DNA: TGTGCCAGCAGTATCCATTCGACAGGGGGCTATGGCTACACCTTC.

In the case of this clonotype: One end of the junction varies from germline; a read error may be responsible. The chain joins TRBV29-1 to TRBJ2-4; TRBD1 is a possible D gene (5 bases). Germline V lookup: CDR1 SQVTM, CDR2 ANQGSEA. This CDR3 contains 12 residues. CDR3 residues: CSGQGWEKIQYF. The DNA for the CDR3 is TGCAGCGGCCAGGGTTGGGAAAAAATTCAGTACTTC.

In its sample, this clonotype was seen a few times. This chain uses TRBV2 with TRBJ2-2; TRBD2 aligns across 12 bases. CDR3 size: 17 residues. Germline CDR1 SNHLY, CDR2 FYNNEI. Trimming took 0 bases from V and 7 from J; bases not matched to a gene: 6. This CDR3 is CASSEAETSGRGGELFF. The CDR3 coding sequence is TGTGCCAGCAGTGAAGCGGAGACTAGCGGGAGAGGCGGGGAGCTGTTTTTT.

This clonotype has ten or more counts. The chain has TRBV4-2 and TRBJ2-3, with 7 bases matching TRBD2. This CDR3 has 16 amino acids. Per germline, CDR1 LGHNA and CDR2 YNFKEQ. The J segment lost 6 bases and the V segment lost 4 bases, leaving 13 bases of the junction unmatched. This chain's CDR3 is CASSPGGVGVGDTQYF. CDR3 coding DNA: TGTGCCAGCAGCCCGGGGGGAGTTGGAGTTGGGGATACGCAGTATTTT.

This clonotype appeared many times. The rearrangement links TRBV5-6 to TRBJ2-3, with 12 bases aligning to TRBD2. J gave up 5 bases and V 4 bases, and 8 bases lay outside the gene matches. This CDR3 region has 16 residues. CDR1 and CDR2 (germline): SGHDT, YYEEEE. The CDR3, as DNA: TGTGCCAGCAGCGCACTCCGACTAGCGGGAGAAGATACGCAGTATTTT. Its translation is CASSALRLAGEDTQYF. The entire variable domain, with the rest obtained from reference TRBV5-6 and TRBJ2-3, is as follows: DAGVTQSPTHLIKTRGQQVTLRCSPKSGHDTVSWYQQALGQGPQFIFQYYEEEERQRGNFPDRFSGHQFPNYSSELNVNALLLGDSALYLCASSALRLAGEDTQYFGPGTRLTVL.

The sample holds many counts of this clonotype. The chain employs TRBV15 and TRBJ2-3, with D maybe TRBD2 (6 bases). CDR1 is LNHNV and CDR2 is YYDKDF in the germline V gene (reference sequence). V was shortened by 5 bases and J by 0 bases, with 12 bases between the two germline ends. The CDR3 has 15 residues. CDR3 nucleotide sequence: TGTGCCACCAGCCCCAGGGCGGGGAGCACAGATACGCAGTATTTT. Translating gives CATSPRAGSTDTQYF.

With regard to this clonotype: This may come from a read error, since a much larger clone is one base off. This sequence joins TRBV20-1 and TRBJ2-6; D tentatively fits TRBD1 or TRBD2 (5 bases each). This CDR3 is built from 14 residues. Germline CDR1 reads DFQATT; CDR2 reads SNEGSKA (reference sequence). In DNA form, the CDR3 reads TGCAGTGCCTACAAAAGCACCGGGGCCAAAGTCCTGACTTTC. Translated, it gives CSAYKSTGAKVLTF.

Many counts were recorded for this clonotype. This chain uses TRBV20-1 with TRBJ2-5, with 9 bases identical to TRBD2. The length of the CDR3 is 14 residues. Trimming removed 1 base from V and 4 bases from J; junction bases left unmatched: 4. In germline, CDR1 is DFQATT, CDR2 SNEGSKA (reference sequence). The CDR3 DNA follows: TGCAGTGCTAGAGCGCTAGCGGGAATAGAGACCCAGTACTTC. It translates to CSARALAGIETQYF.

Ten or more counts support this clonotype. The V gene is TRBV5-1, the J gene TRBJ2-6; D is uncertain. The germline V gene encodes CDR1 SGHRS and CDR2 YFSETQ. This CDR3 region has 17 residues. Trimming shortened V by 0 bases and J by 0 bases, and 10 bases separated the two germline ends. In DNA, the CDR3 is TGCGCCAGCAGCTTGGCCGAGATCGCCTCTGGGGCCAACGTCCTGACTTTC. Translated: CASSLAEIASGANVLTF.

This clonotype showed up many times. J is TRBJ2-3 and V is TRBV7-2; no reliable D call. The germline V gene has CDR1 SGHTA and CDR2 FQGNSA. V gave up 4 bases and J gave up 4 bases, with 12 bases separating them. This CDR3 spans 14 amino acids. CDR3 in DNA: TGTGCCAGCAGCTCTCTCGATCTGCCAGATACGCAGTATTTT. Translation gives CASSSLDLPDTQYF.

The chain recombines TRBV20-1 with TRBJ1-1; D gene unclear. The length of the CDR3 is 14 residues. Germline CDR1 DFQATT, CDR2 SNEGSKA (reference sequence). Deletions cut 2 bases from V and 3 bases from J, with 13 bases between. CDR3 sequence reads: CSARTGGGYTEAFF. CDR3 DNA: TGCAGTGCTAGAACCGGCGGAGGATACACTGAAGCTTTCTTT.

In this sample, this clonotype turned up many times. The V call is TRBV29-1, the J call TRBJ2-1; D is possibly TRBD2 (5 bases). V was pared by 7 bases and J by 2 bases, with 12 bases between. Germline values: CDR1 SQVTM, CDR2 ANQGSEA. This CDR3 is built from 13 residues. CDR3 sequence: CSDLSATYNEQFF. CDR3 DNA sequence: TGCAGCGACCTTAGCGCGACCTACAATGAGCAGTTCTTC.

In its sample, this clonotype was seen many times. The V call is TRBV7-9, the J call TRBJ2-5; TRBD2 matches at 7 bases. The CDR3 sequence is 14 residues long. CDR1 and CDR2 (germline): SEHNR, FQNEAQ (reference sequence). J lost 4 bases, V lost 5 bases, and 7 bases had no gene match. The CDR3 loop is CASSPRSGGETQYF. As DNA, the CDR3 is TGTGCCAGCAGCCCCCGATCGGGAGGAGAGACCCAGTACTTC.

The chain recombines TRBV7-2 with TRBJ1-1, with TRBD1 identical over 7 bases. The V and J ends lost 1 base and 2 bases, in that order; junction bases with no gene match: 4. Germline V CDR1 and CDR2: SGHTA, FQGNSA. CDR3 length equals 15 residues. CDR3 loop: CASSLGRGRNTEAFF. In nucleotides, the CDR3 is TGTGCCAGCAGCTTAGGAAGGGGGCGAAACACTGAAGCTTTCTTT. The whole variable domain, filled in from reference TRBV7-2 and TRBJ1-1, reads GAGVSQSPSNKVTEKGKDVELRCDPISGHTALYWYRQSLGQGLEFLIYFQGNSAPDKSGLPSDRFSAERTGGSVSTLTIQRTQQEDSAVYLCASSLGRGRNTEAFFGQGTRLTVV.

The gene calls are TRBV7-2 and TRBJ1-2; D call uncertain. The CDR3 totals 13 residues. Germline V lookup: CDR1 SGHTA, CDR2 FQGNSA. V was pared by 5 bases and J by 1 base, with 8 bases between. CDR3 in DNA: TGTGCCAGCAGCCTCGACATTAACTATGGCTACACCTTC. Translation gives CASSLDINYGYTF. Based on the CDR3 plus reference TRBV7-2 and TRBJ1-2, the full variable domain is GAGVSQSPSNKVTEKGKDVELRCDPISGHTALYWYRQSLGQGLEFLIYFQGNSAPDKSGLPSDRFSAERTGGSVSTLTIQRTQQEDSAVYLCASSLDINYGYTFGSGTRLTVV.

This clonotype was seen ten or more times. The chain recombines TRBV5-1 with TRBJ1-2; TRBD1 matches at 9 bases. CDR3 size: 16 residues. Germline-derived CDR1 and CDR2 are SGHRS and YFSETQ. Trimming at V came to 0 bases and at J to 8 bases, leaving 11 bases not matched to a gene. CDR3 in amino acids: CASSLALGQGKRGYTF. CDR3 sequence (DNA): TGCGCCAGCAGCTTGGCCTTGGGACAGGGTAAACGAGGCTACACCTTC.

The sample holds one count of this clonotype. This sequence may be a read error, since a much larger clone differs from it by one base. The V call is TRBV5-8, the J call TRBJ2-1; the D gene is possibly TRBD2 (5 bases). V was trimmed by 1 base and J by 6 bases, leaving 14 bases between them. There are 15 residues in the CDR3. The germline CDR1 and CDR2 sequences are SGHTS and YDEGEE. The CDR3 reads CASSLSLGSFNEQFF. CDR3 DNA: TGTGCCAGCAGCTTGAGTCTAGGGAGCTTCAATGAGCAGTTCTTC.

This clonotype was counted many times. This chain links TRBV5-1 with TRBJ2-3, with unresolved D. The CDR3 runs 15 residues. The germline V gene has CDR1 SGHRS and CDR2 YFSETQ. The ends were cut back, 0 bases at V and 2 bases at J, with 10 bases in the middle. CDR3 DNA: TGCGCCAGCAGCTTGGACGCCCACTCCACAGATACGCAGTATTTT. It translates to CASSLDAHSTDTQYF.